The source of this T cell receptor (beta chain) is a study of CD8 T cells in Susac syndrome. General study findings and limits: That the number of individuals in its TCR sequencing and HLA analysis was relatively small was acknowledged by the study.

The multiple sclerosis controls were treatment-naive patients with relapsing-remitting disease that was stable or active. Negative isolation was used for CD8+ and CD4+ T cells and FACS enrichment for TEMRA cells. There are 16 residues in the CDR3. The J segment lost 7 bases and the V segment lost 1 base, leaving 7 bases of the junction unmatched. From germline, CDR1 is MGHRA and CDR2 YSYEKL. A word on this clonotype: Its antigen remains unidentified.

Random hexamers served to reverse transcribe roughly 0.45 to 1 ug RNA. Coverage of TCR beta CDR3 amplification by immunoSEQ multiplex PCR extended to 54 Vbeta and 13 Jbeta. MiXCR was run by TCRdb on the immunoSEQ multiplex PCR reads, yielding one entry per CDR3 protein. The repertoire holds fewer than 300,000 distinct CDR3 sequences, more than 75% seen once, with 0.095% to 0.14% in the top ten. The TCR comes from a human donor with multiple sclerosis. The chain combines TRBV4-1 with TRBJ2-7, with TRBD2 matching 13 bases. Sequenced: CD8+ T cells from PBMCs. The CDR3 here is CASSQVPGLAGREQYF. The CDR3 DNA is TGCGCCAGCAGCCAAGTACCGGGACTAGCGGGAAGGGAGCAGTACTTC.